This TCR beta chain was documented in a study of tumor-infiltrating lymphocytes in primary liver carcinoma. Germline loops: CDR1 MNHEY, CDR2 SVGAGI. Trimming removed 0 bases from V and 1 base from J, with 9 bases in between. The CDR3 loop spans 15 amino acids. This clonotype has just a few counts. Germline DNA was also extracted, and blood RNA was taken from unsorted whole blood. The input was 450 to 500 ng total RNA; TCR beta cDNA was made from it with a constant-region primer. Sequencing libraries for TCR beta derived from three nested multiplex PCR rounds that used slightly modified ARM-PCR. The opening two PCR rounds, around 11 cycles each, paired TRBV1-TRBV30 forward primers with a C-beta reverse primer. TCRdb independently ran MiXCR on the multiplex PCR reads; one entry per CDR3 protein. The repertoire includes a few hundred thousand distinct CDR3 sequences, around 50% of them detected once, and 15% to 20% sits in the top ten.

The sequence came from a woman aged 25-40 years with primary liver carcinoma and hepatitis B virus infection. V is TRBV6-5 and J is TRBJ1-1; D call uncertain. Sequenced material: peripheral blood. In DNA, the CDR3 is TGTGCCAGCAGTTACTCGAGGCAAACGAACACTGAAGCTTTCTTT. This gives the protein CASSYSRQTNTEAFF.